The sequence of this T cell receptor beta chain was determined in a study of response to subunit inactivated influenza vaccine. Study observations and caveats: A suggestion made by the authors is that each seasonal influenza vaccination recruits few new T cells.

TCRdb re-derived calls from the RT-PCR reads in MiXCR, one entry per CDR3 protein. Here the sample spans around 530,000 distinct CDR3 sequences, about 10% being singletons. On this clonotype: The antigen remains unidentified.

The sequence was obtained from a man in his forties or fifties who received an inactivated influenza vaccine. The sample here was PBMCs from blood, taken on the day of vaccination.

The CDR3 sequence: CASSRDSFREQFF. CDR3 nucleotides: TGTGCCAGCAGTAGGGACAGTTTTCGTGAGCAGTTCTTC. The rearrangement joins TRBV28 to TRBJ2-1; TRBD1 matches at 7 bases. The length of the CDR3 is 13 residues. The germline CDR1 and CDR2 sequences are MDHEN and SYDVKM. After removal of 5 bases from V and 9 bases from J, the junction contained 7 bases not matched to a gene.